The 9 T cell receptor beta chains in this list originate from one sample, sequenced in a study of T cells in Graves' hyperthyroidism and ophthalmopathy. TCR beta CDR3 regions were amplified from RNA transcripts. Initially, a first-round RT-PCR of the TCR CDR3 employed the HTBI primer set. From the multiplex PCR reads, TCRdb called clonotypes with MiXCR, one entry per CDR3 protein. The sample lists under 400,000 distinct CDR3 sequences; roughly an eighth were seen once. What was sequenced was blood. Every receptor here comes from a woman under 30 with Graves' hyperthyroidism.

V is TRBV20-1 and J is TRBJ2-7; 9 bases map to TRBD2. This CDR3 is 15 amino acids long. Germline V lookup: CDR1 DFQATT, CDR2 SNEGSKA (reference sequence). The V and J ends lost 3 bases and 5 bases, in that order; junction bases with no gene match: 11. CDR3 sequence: CSARSLVAGDHEQYF. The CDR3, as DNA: TGCAGTGCTAGGTCTTTAGTAGCGGGGGACCACGAGCAGTACTTC.

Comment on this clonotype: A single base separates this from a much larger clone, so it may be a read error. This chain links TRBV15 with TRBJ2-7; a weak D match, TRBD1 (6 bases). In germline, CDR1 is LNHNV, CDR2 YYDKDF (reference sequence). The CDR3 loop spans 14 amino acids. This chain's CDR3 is CATSRQGSSYELYF. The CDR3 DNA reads TGTGCCACCAGCAGACAGGGGAGCTCCTACGAGCTGTACTTC.

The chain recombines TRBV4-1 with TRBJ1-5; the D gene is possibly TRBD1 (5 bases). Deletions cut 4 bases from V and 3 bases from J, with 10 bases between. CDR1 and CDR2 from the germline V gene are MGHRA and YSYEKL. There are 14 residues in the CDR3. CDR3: CASSPGPINQPQHF. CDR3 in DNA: TGCGCCAGCAGCCCGGGACCGATCAATCAGCCCCAGCATTTT.

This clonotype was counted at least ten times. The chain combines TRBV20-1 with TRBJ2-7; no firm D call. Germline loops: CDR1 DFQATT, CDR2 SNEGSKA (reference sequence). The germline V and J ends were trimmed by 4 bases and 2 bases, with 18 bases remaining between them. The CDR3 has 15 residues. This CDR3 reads CSATTSLTFPYEQYF. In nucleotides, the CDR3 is TGCAGTGCTACAACCAGTTTGACTTTCCCCTACGAGCAGTACTTC.

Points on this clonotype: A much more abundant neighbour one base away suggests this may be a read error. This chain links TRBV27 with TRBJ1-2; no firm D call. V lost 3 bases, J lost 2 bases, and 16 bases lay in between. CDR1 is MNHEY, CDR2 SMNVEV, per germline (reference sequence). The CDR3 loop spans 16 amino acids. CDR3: CASSLRRGMGNYGYTF. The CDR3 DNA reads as TGTGCCAGCAGTTTGAGAAGAGGCATGGGAAACTATGGCTACACCTTC.

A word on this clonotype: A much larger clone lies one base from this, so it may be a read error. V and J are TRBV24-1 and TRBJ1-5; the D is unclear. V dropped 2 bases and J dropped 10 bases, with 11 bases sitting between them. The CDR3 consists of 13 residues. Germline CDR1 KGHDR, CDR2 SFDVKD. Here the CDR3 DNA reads TGTGCCACCAGTGATTCCCCCTCAGGCCCCCAGCATTTT. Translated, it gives CATSDSPSGPQHF.

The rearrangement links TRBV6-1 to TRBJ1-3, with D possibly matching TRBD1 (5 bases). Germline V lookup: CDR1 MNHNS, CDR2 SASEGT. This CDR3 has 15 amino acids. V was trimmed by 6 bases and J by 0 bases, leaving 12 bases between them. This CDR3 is CASSDRFGSGNTIYF. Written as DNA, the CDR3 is TGTGCCAGCAGCGACAGATTTGGCTCTGGAAACACCATATATTTT.

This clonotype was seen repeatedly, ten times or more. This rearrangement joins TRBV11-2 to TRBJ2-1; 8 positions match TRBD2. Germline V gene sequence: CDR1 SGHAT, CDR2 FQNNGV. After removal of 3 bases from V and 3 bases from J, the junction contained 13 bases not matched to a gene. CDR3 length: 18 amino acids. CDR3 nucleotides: TGTGCCAGCAGCTTTTTCTCGGGGGGGGCCTCCTACTACAATGAGCAGTTCTTC. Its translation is CASSFFSGGASYYNEQFF.

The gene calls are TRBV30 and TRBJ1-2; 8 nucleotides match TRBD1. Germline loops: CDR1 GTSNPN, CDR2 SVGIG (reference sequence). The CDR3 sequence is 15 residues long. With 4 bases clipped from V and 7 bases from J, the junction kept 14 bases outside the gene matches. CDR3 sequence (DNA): TGTGCCTGGACCCAACTCGGGTCAGGGGGCTCTGGCTACACCTTC. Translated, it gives CAWTQLGSGGSGYTF.